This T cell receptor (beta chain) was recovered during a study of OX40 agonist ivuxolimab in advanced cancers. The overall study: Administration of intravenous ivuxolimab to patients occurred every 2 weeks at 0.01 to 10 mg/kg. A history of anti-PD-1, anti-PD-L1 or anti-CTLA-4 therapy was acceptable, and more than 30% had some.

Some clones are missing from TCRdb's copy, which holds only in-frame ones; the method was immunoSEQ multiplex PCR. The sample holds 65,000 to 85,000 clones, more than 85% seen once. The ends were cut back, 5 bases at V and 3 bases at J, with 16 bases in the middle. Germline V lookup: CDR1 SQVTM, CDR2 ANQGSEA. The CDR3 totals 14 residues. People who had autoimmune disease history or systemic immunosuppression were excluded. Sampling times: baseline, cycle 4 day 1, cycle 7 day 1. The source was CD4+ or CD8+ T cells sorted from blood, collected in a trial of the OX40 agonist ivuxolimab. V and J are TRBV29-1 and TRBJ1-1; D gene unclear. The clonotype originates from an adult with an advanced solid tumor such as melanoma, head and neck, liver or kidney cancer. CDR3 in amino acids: CSVTGGPADTEAFF. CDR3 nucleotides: TGCAGCGTTACGGGCGGGCCGGCGGACACTGAAGCTTTCTTT.